This T cell receptor (beta chain) was sequenced in a study of neurological immune-mediated disorders. PBMCs stored at -80 C, numbering 2 million, were the origin of the unsorted libraries. It was by 5'RACE with 10-nucleotide random UMIs that the cDNA was made. Each CDR3 protein is one row after TCRdb ran MiXCR on the 5' RACE reads. The sample carries approximately 45,000 distinct CDR3 sequences, roughly 13% recorded once. This clonotype was picked up many times. V was clipped by 2 bases and J by 6 bases, with 13 bases between them. This CDR3 has 14 amino acids. Sequencing was carried out using PBMCs. The rearrangement links TRBV12-3 or TRBV12-4 to TRBJ1-2, with D possibly matching TRBD1 (6 bases). This clonotype was obtained from a female donor in good health. CDR3 coding DNA: TGTGCCAGCAGTTTAAACCTGGCAGGGGATGGCTACACCTTC. Translation gives CASSLNLAGDGYTF.